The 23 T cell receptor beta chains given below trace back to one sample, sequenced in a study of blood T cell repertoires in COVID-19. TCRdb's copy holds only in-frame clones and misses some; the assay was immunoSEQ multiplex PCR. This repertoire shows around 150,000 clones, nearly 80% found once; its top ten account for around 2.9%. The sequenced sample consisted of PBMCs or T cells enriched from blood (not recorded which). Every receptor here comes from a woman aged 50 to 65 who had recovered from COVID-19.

The CDR3 DNA sequence: TGTGCCAGCAGCTTATCAGGGTATGGCTACACCTTC. This sequence encodes CASSLSGYGYTF. The V gene is TRBV11-2, the J gene TRBJ1-2, with a possible D match to TRBD1 (5 bases). V lost 2 bases, J lost 5 bases, and 6 bases lay in between. Germline V lookup: CDR1 SGHAT, CDR2 FQNNGV. The CDR3 has 12 residues.

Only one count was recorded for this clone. Here the CDR3 reads CASSWGQTSGTSTDTQYF. The CDR3 coding sequence is TGTGCCAGCAGCTGGGGGCAGACTAGCGGGACTAGCACAGATACGCAGTATTTT. The chain joins TRBV5-4 to TRBJ2-3; 11 nucleotides match TRBD2. Germline CDR1 reads SGHNT; CDR2 reads YYREEE (reference sequence). The V and J ends lost 3 bases and 0 bases, in that order; junction bases with no gene match: 9. CDR3 length: 18 amino acids.

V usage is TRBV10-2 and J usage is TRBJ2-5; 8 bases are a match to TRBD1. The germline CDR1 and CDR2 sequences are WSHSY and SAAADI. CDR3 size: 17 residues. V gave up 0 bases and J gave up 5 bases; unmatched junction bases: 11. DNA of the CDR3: TGCGCCAGCAGTGAGTCCCGGACAGGGCGGAGGAGGGAGACCCAGTACTTC. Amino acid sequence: CASSESRTGRRRETQYF.

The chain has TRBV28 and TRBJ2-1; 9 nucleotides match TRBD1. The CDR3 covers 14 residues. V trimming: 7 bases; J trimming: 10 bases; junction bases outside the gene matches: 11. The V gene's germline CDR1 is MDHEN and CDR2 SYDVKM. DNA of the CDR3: TGTGCCAGCAACCCACAGGGGGCACGTGTGGAGCAGTTCTTC. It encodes CASNPQGARVEQFF.

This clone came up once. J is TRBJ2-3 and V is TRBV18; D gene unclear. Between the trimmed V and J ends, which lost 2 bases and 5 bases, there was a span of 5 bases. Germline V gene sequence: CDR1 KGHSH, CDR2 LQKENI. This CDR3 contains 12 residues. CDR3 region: CASSPSLDTQYF. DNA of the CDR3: TGTGCCAGCTCACCATCGTTAGATACGCAGTATTTT. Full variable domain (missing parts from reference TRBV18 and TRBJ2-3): NAGVMQNPRHLVRRRGQEARLRCSPMKGHSHVYWYRQLPEEGLKFMVYLQKENIIDESGMPKERFSAEFPKEGPSILRIQQVVRGDSAAYFCASSPSLDTQYFGPGTRLTVL.

The CDR3 region is CASSLARTGLFF. The CDR3 coding sequence is TGTGCCAGCAGCTTAGCGCGGACAGGTCTGTTCTTC. The rearrangement uses TRBV7-2 and TRBJ2-1; 7 bases match TRBD1. V gave up 0 bases and J gave up 15 bases; unmatched junction bases: 5. This CDR3 comprises 12 residues. CDR1 SGHTA and CDR2 FQGNSA come from the germline V gene.

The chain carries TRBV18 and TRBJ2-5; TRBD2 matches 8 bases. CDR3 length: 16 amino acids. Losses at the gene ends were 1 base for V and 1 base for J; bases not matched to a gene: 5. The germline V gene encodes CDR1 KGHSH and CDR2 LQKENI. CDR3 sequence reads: CASSPQERGLQETQYF. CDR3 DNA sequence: TGTGCCAGCTCACCACAGGAGCGGGGGCTCCAAGAGACCCAGTACTTC.

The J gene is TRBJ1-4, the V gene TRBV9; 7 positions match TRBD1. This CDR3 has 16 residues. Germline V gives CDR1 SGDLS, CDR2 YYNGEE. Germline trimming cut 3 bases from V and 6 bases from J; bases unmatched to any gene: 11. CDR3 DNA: TGTGCCAGCAGCGGACAAGGAACAGGGGTGCATGAAAAACTGTTTTTT. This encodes CASSGQGTGVHEKLFF.

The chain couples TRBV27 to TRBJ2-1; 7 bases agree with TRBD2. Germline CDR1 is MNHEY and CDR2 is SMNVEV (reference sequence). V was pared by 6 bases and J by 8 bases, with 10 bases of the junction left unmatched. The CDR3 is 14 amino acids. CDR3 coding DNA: TGTGCCAGCAGCGGGGTCTTCGCGGGGGATGAGCAGTTCTTC. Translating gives CASSGVFAGDEQFF.

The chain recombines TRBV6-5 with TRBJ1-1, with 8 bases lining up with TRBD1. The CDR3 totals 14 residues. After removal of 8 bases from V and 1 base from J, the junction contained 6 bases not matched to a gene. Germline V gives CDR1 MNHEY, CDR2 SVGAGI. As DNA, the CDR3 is TGTGCCAGCGTTGGACAGGGAGGGAACACTGAAGCTTTCTTT. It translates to CASVGQGGNTEAFF.

The CDR3 spells CASSWTGSNTGELFF. The CDR3 bases are TGTGCCAGCAGCTGGACAGGGTCGAACACCGGGGAGCTGTTTTTT. V usage is TRBV5-6 and J usage is TRBJ2-2, with 8 bases identical to TRBD1. This CDR3 has 15 residues. V gave up 3 bases and J gave up 0 bases; unmatched junction bases: 1. Germline loops: CDR1 SGHDT, CDR2 YYEEEE.

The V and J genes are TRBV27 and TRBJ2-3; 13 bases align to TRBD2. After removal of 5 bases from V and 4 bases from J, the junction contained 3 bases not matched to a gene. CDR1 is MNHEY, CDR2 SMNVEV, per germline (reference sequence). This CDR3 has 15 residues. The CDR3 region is CASSPGTSGADTQYF. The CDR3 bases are TGTGCCAGCAGTCCCGGGACTAGCGGGGCAGATACGCAGTATTTT.

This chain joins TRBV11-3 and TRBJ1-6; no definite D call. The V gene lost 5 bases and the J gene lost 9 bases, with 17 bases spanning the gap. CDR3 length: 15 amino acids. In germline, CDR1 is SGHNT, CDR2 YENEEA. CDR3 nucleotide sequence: TGTGCCAGCAGCCCTAGCCGCCGAGGGTCTTCACCCCTCCACTTT. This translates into CASSPSRRGSSPLHF.

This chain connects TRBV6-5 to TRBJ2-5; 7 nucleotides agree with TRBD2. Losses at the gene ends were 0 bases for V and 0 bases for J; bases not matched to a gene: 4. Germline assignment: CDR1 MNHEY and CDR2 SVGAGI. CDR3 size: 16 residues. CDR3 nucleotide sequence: TGTGCCAGCAGTTACTCGGGTAGCGGGTACCAAGAGACCCAGTACTTC. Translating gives CASSYSGSGYQETQYF.

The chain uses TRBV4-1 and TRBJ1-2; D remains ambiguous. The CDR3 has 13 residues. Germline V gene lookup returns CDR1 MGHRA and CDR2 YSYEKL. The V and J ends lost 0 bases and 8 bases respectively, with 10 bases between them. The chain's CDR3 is CASSQELGLGYTF. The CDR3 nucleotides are TGCGCCAGCAGCCAAGAGCTAGGCTTGGGCTACACCTTC.

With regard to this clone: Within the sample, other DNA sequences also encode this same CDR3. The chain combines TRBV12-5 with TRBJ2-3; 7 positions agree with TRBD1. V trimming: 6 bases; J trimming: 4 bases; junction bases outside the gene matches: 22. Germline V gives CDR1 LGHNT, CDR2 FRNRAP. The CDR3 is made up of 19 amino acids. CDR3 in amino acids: CASGKGGTAARENADTQYF. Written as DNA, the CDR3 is TGTGCTAGTGGAAAAGGTGGGACAGCTGCTAGAGAGAACGCAGATACGCAGTATTTT.

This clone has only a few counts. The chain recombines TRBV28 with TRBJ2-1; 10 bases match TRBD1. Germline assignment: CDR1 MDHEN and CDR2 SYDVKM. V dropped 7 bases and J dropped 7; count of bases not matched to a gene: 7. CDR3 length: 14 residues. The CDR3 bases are TGTGCCAGCATCCTGACAGGGGGCGCGAATGAGCAGTTCTTC. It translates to CASILTGGANEQFF.

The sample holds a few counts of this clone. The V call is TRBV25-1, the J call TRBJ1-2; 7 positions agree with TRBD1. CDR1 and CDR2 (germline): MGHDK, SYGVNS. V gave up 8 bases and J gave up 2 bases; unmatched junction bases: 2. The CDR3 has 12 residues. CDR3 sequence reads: CASQDRNYGYTF. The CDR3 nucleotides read TGTGCCAGCCAGGACAGGAACTATGGCTACACCTTC.

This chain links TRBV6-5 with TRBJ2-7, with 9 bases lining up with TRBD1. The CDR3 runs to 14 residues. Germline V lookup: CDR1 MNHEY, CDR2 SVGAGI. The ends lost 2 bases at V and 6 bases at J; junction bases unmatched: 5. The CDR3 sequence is CASSYGTGFSEQYF. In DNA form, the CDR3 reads TGTGCCAGCAGTTACGGGACAGGGTTTTCCGAGCAGTACTTC.

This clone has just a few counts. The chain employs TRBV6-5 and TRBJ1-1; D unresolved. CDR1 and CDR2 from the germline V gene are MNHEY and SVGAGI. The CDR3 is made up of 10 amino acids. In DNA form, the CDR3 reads TGTGCGGCGGGCCCCACTGAAGCTTTCTTT. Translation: CAAGPTEAFF.

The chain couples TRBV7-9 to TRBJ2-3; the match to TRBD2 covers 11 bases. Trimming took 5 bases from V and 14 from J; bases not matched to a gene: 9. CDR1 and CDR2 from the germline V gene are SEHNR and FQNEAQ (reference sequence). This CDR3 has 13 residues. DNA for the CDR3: TGTGCCAGCAGCCCCGGACTAGCGGGTTCGGCGTATTTT. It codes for CASSPGLAGSAYF. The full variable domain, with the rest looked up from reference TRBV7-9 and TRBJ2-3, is DTGVSQNPRHKITKRGQNVTFRCDPISEHNRLYWYRQTLGQGPEFLTYFQNEAQLEKSRLLSDRFSAERPKGSFSTLEIQRTEQGDSAMYLCASSPGLAGSAYFGPGTRLTVL.

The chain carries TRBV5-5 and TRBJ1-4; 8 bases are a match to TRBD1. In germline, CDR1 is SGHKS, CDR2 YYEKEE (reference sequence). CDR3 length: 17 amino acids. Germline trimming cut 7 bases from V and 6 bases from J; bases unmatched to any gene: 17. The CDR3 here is CASHTATGDNGHEKLFF. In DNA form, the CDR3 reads TGTGCCAGCCATACCGCGACAGGGGACAACGGCCATGAAAAACTGTTTTTT.

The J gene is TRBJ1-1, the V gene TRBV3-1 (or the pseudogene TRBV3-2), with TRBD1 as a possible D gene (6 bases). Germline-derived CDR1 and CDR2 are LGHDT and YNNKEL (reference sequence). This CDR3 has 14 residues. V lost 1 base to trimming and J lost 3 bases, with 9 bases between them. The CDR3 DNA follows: TGTGCCAGCAGCCAAGGATACAGGGACACTGAAGCTTTCTTT. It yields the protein CASSQGYRDTEAFF.